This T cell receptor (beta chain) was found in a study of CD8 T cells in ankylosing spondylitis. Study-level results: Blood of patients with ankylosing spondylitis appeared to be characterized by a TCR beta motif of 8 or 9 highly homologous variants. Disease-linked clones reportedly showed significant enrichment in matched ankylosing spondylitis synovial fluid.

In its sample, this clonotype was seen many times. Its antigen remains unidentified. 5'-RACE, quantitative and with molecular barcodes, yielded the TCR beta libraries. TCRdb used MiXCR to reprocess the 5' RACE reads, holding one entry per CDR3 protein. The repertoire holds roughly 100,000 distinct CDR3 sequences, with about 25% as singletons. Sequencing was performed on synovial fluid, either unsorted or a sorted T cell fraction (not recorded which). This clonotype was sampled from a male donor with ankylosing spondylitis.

CDR3: CATSDFGSYNEQFF. In DNA, the CDR3 is TGTGCCACCAGTGATTTTGGGTCCTACAATGAGCAGTTCTTC. This sequence joins TRBV24-1 and TRBJ2-1; the D is unclear. CDR1 and CDR2 from the germline V gene are KGHDR and SFDVKD. V shed 1 base and J shed 1 base, with 4 bases lying between them. CDR3 size: 14 residues.